The 25 T cell receptor beta chains in this list originate from one sample, sequenced in a study of T cell clones after liver transplantation. Sequencing was performed with immunoSEQ multiplex PCR; in TCRdb, only in-frame clones are kept and a portion is missing. Among around 100,000 clones listed, approximately 78% were seen once. The sample here was CD4+ T cells from blood, taken before liver transplant. These receptor sequences come from a human donor who received a liver transplant.

V and J are TRBV6-5 and TRBJ2-7; 8 nucleotides agree with TRBD2. This CDR3 is 15 amino acids long. Germline CDR1 reads MNHEY; CDR2 reads SVGAGI. V was clipped by 0 bases and J by 0 bases; unmatched bases: 1. The CDR3 DNA reads as TGTGCCAGCAGTTACTCGGCGGGAGGCTCCTACGAGCAGTACTTC. Translated, it gives CASSYSAGGSYEQYF.

The chain combines TRBV19 with TRBJ1-4, with D unclear. Germline V gives CDR1 LNHDA, CDR2 SQIVND (reference sequence). The CDR3 loop spans 12 amino acids. The germline V and J ends were trimmed by 4 bases and 8 bases, with 8 bases remaining between them. CDR3 loop: CASSTRREKLFF. CDR3 DNA: TGTGCCAGTAGTACCCGTCGGGAAAAACTGTTTTTT.

This chain connects TRBV19 to TRBJ2-1, with 12 nucleotides matching TRBD2. Per germline, CDR1 LNHDA and CDR2 SQIVND (reference sequence). Trimming removed 6 bases from V and 6 bases from J; junction bases left unmatched: 6. The CDR3 consists of 15 residues. The CDR3 region has the DNA TGTGCCAGTAGCCTCCTAGCGGGAGGGGGCAATGAGCAGTTCTTC. Residues: CASSLLAGGGNEQFF.

The chain employs TRBV5-1 and TRBJ1-2; 8 positions match TRBD1. The CDR3 runs 14 residues. The V segment lost 3 bases and the J segment 7 bases; nucleotides outside the gene matches: 8. Germline CDR1 and CDR2: SGHRS and YFSETQ. This CDR3 reads CASSYGQGSGGYTF. The CDR3 nucleotides are TGCGCCAGCAGCTATGGACAGGGAAGCGGTGGCTACACCTTC. The full variable domain, in which reference TRBV5-1 and TRBJ1-2 provide the parts outside the CDR3, is KAGVTQTPRYLIKTRGQQVTLSCSPISGHRSVSWYQQTPGQGLQFLFEYFSETQRNKGNFPGRFSGRQFSNSRSEMNVSTLELGDSALYLCASSYGQGSGGYTFGSGTRLTVV.

This chain connects TRBV27 to TRBJ1-5, with D hard to call. The CDR3 extends over 13 amino acids. Per the germline V gene, CDR1 is MNHEY and CDR2 is SMNVEV (reference sequence). Trimming cost V 3 bases and J 7 bases, with 10 bases left between them. CDR3 coding DNA: TGTGCCAGCAGTTTTCAGATTTGGCAGCCCCAGCATTTT. Translation: CASSFQIWQPQHF.

The gene calls are TRBV2 and TRBJ1-4; perhaps TRBD1 as D (5 bases). V lost 5 bases and J lost 1, with 11 bases in between. The CDR3 has 15 residues. CDR1 and CDR2 (germline): SNHLY, FYNNEI. The CDR3 sequence: CASSYSGQTNEKLFF. DNA for the CDR3: TGTGCCAGCAGTTATTCAGGGCAAACTAATGAAAAACTGTTTTTT. Full variable domain (outside the CDR3, taken from reference TRBV2 and TRBJ1-4): EPEVTQTPSHQVTQMGQEVILRCVPISNHLYFYWYRQILGQKVEFLVSFYNNEISEKSEIFDDQFSVERPDGSNFTLKIRSTKLEDSAMYFCASSYSGQTNEKLFFGSGTQLSVL.

The chain employs TRBV7-9 and TRBJ1-1; D unresolved. From germline, CDR1 is SEHNR and CDR2 FQNEAQ (reference sequence). The V gene lost 7 bases and the J gene lost 7 bases, with 16 bases spanning the gap. The CDR3 is made up of 13 amino acids. CDR3 protein: CASIISTVGEAFF. DNA for the CDR3: TGTGCCAGCATCATCTCCACAGTCGGTGAAGCTTTCTTT.

The rearrangement uses TRBV5-1 and TRBJ2-1; 11 bases line up with TRBD2. CDR3 length equals 14 residues. V was clipped by 0 bases and J by 10 bases; unmatched bases: 3. The germline CDR1 and CDR2 sequences are SGHRS and YFSETQ. The CDR3 protein is CASSLVASGREQFF. In nucleotides, the CDR3 is TGCGCCAGCAGCTTGGTGGCTAGCGGGAGGGAGCAGTTCTTC.

This clone was seen a few times. V and J are TRBV5-4 and TRBJ1-1; the match to TRBD1 covers 9 bases. Trimming at V came to 0 bases and at J to 5 bases, leaving 5 bases not matched to a gene. Germline values: CDR1 SGHNT, CDR2 YYREEE (reference sequence). The length of the CDR3 is 15 residues. The DNA of the CDR3 is TGTGCCAGCAGCTTGGGGGACAGGGCGGGGACTGAAGCTTTCTTT. Residues: CASSLGDRAGTEAFF.

This sequence joins TRBV5-1 and TRBJ2-2; weak D call: TRBD1 (5 bases). Germline V gene data show CDR1 as SGHRS and CDR2 as YFSETQ. The CDR3 has 15 residues. Trimming took 1 base from V and 6 from J, leaving 13 bases between them. Here the CDR3 DNA reads TGCGCCAGCAGCTTGAGGGGCCAGGCGGCCGGGGAGCTGTTTTTT. Translation gives CASSLRGQAAGELFF.

J is TRBJ1-2 and V is TRBV7-2; D is unresolved. The V gene lost 5 bases and the J gene lost 8 bases, with 18 bases spanning the gap. Germline V gives CDR1 SGHTA, CDR2 FQGNSA. CDR3 size: 14 residues. CDR3 residues: CASSRSTLTAGYTF. CDR3 bases: TGTGCCAGCAGCCGCTCTACACTTACGGCGGGCTACACCTTC. Together with reference TRBV7-2 and TRBJ1-2, the CDR3 gives the full variable domain: GAGVSQSPSNKVTEKGKDVELRCDPISGHTALYWYRQSLGQGLEFLIYFQGNSAPDKSGLPSDRFSAERTGGSVSTLTIQRTQQEDSAVYLCASSRSTLTAGYTFGSGTRLTVV.

The genes are TRBV7-9 and TRBJ1-5; D remains ambiguous. There are 16 residues in the CDR3. The V gene lost 6 bases and the J gene lost 2 bases, with 17 bases spanning the gap. CDR1 is SEHNR and CDR2 is FQNEAQ in the germline V gene (reference sequence). CDR3 amino acids: CASSLALGVGNQPQHF. CDR3 in DNA: TGTGCCAGCAGTCTAGCTCTGGGAGTAGGCAATCAGCCCCAGCATTTT.

This clone was recorded only once. The V call is TRBV6-5, the J call TRBJ1-1; D is undetermined. The CDR3 covers 13 residues. The V end was cut by 6 bases, the J end by 3 bases, with 11 bases between. CDR1 and CDR2 from the germline V gene are MNHEY and SVGAGI. This CDR3 is CASRFKGYTEAFF. CDR3 DNA: TGTGCCAGCAGATTTAAGGGTTACACTGAAGCTTTCTTT.

Concerning this clone itself: In the same sample, other DNA sequences code for this CDR3. The genes are TRBV7-8 and TRBJ1-1; 10 bases line up with TRBD1. Looked up from germline, CDR1 is SGHVS and CDR2 is FQNEAQ. This CDR3 comprises 14 residues. The J segment lost 2 bases and the V segment lost 3 bases, leaving 0 bases of the junction unmatched. The CDR3 bases are TGTGCCAGCAGCTTGACAGGGGGCAACACTGAAGCTTTCTTT. It codes for CASSLTGGNTEAFF.

The V call is TRBV7-9, the J call TRBJ1-2; tentatively, D is TRBD1 (5 bases). The germline V and J ends were trimmed by 5 bases and 6 bases, with 13 bases remaining between them. CDR3 length: 13 amino acids. The germline V gene encodes CDR1 SEHNR and CDR2 FQNEAQ (reference sequence). CDR3 bases: TGTGCCAGCAGCCGTAGAGAAGGGGATGGCTACACCTTC. Encoded protein: CASSRREGDGYTF.

The CDR3 sequence: CASSLGGGDEQYF. As DNA, the CDR3 is TGCGCCAGCAGCTTGGGCGGGGGAGACGAGCAGTACTTC. V usage is TRBV5-1 and J usage is TRBJ2-7; 7 nucleotides align to TRBD2. V shed 0 bases, J shed 5 bases, and the junction held 2 bases outside the gene matches. The CDR3 length is 13 residues. The V gene's germline CDR1 is SGHRS and CDR2 YFSETQ. The full variable domain, rest sourced from reference TRBV5-1 and TRBJ2-7, is KAGVTQTPRYLIKTRGQQVTLSCSPISGHRSVSWYQQTPGQGLQFLFEYFSETQRNKGNFPGRFSGRQFSNSRSEMNVSTLELGDSALYLCASSLGGGDEQYFGPGTRLTVT.

This clone is termed medium-sized. This rearrangement joins TRBV6-5 to TRBJ1-5, with TRBD1 as a possible D gene (5 bases). Germline-derived CDR1 and CDR2 are MNHEY and SVGAGI. This CDR3 region has 14 residues. Trimming shortened V by 8 bases and J by 2 bases, and 13 bases separated the two germline ends. The CDR3 region is CASGIQGGNQPQHF. The DNA of the CDR3 is TGTGCCAGCGGTATCCAGGGCGGCAATCAGCCCCAGCATTTT.

This chain uses TRBV18 with TRBJ2-2; no clear D. The V gene lost 1 base and the J gene lost 4 bases, with 4 bases spanning the gap. This CDR3 has 13 residues. Germline V CDR1 and CDR2: KGHSH, LQKENI. The CDR3 DNA is TGTGCCAGCTCACCACAAGCCACCGGGGAGCTGTTTTTT. It yields the protein CASSPQATGELFF.

This clone turned up a few times. The chain recombines TRBV9 with TRBJ2-2; D call uncertain. This CDR3 has 14 amino acids. Deletions cut 4 bases from V and 5 bases from J, with 12 bases between. The V gene's germline CDR1 is SGDLS and CDR2 YYNGEE. In DNA, the CDR3 is TGTGCCAGCAGCCCTTACCTCGGAACCGGGGAGCTGTTTTTT. It encodes CASSPYLGTGELFF.

The V call is TRBV7-2, the J call TRBJ2-5, with 8 bases matching TRBD2. This CDR3 has 13 residues. Unmatched junction bases numbered 2, after V lost 3 bases and J lost 5 bases. Germline-derived CDR1 and CDR2 are SGHTA and FQGNSA. The CDR3 nucleotides are TGTGCCAGCAGCTTCCAGCGGGAGGAGACCCAGTACTTC. Amino acid sequence: CASSFQREETQYF.

This chain uses TRBV5-6 with TRBJ2-5; no reliable D call. The CDR3 length is 13 residues. From germline, CDR1 is SGHDT and CDR2 YYEEEE. V gave up 3 bases and J gave up 5 bases, with 11 bases separating them. Written as DNA, the CDR3 is TGTGCCAGCAGCTCTGAAGGACGCGAGACCCAGTACTTC. Protein: CASSSEGRETQYF.

The chain is built from TRBV5-1 and TRBJ1-4; D is unclear. The V end lost 5 bases, the J end lost 2 bases, and 13 bases lay between the germline ends. This CDR3 has 15 amino acids. Germline CDR1 SGHRS, CDR2 YFSETQ. The CDR3 coding sequence is TGCGCCAGCAGGGGGAGGGCATTGACTAATGAAAAACTGTTTTTT. It yields the protein CASRGRALTNEKLFF.

The chain uses TRBV7-8 and TRBJ1-1; TRBD1 agrees at 7 bases. V lost 2 bases, J lost 0 bases, and 6 bases stayed unmatched. The CDR3 is made up of 16 amino acids. The germline gives CDR1 SGHVS, CDR2 FQNEAQ. The CDR3 spells CASSLTQGNMNTEAFF. CDR3 DNA sequence: TGTGCCAGCAGCTTAACACAGGGGAACATGAACACTGAAGCTTTCTTT.

The chain has TRBV18 and TRBJ1-2; 7 nucleotides agree with TRBD1. The CDR3 contains 14 residues. Trimming removed 3 bases from V and 4 bases from J; junction bases left unmatched: 5. Germline V gene lookup returns CDR1 KGHSH and CDR2 LQKENI. CDR3 coding DNA: TGTGCCAGCTCACCGACAGGGTCGACCTATGGCTACACCTTC. Translation: CASSPTGSTYGYTF.

The chain uses TRBV7-9 and TRBJ2-1; possibly TRBD1 or TRBD2 for D (7 bases each). V lost 3 bases and J 5 bases, leaving 17 bases between the germline ends. This CDR3 is 16 amino acids long. The germline V gene encodes CDR1 SEHNR and CDR2 FQNEAQ (reference sequence). CDR3 amino acids: CASSFQGGTGNNEQFF. The CDR3 DNA reads as TGTGCCAGCAGCTTCCAGGGGGGGACTGGTAACAATGAGCAGTTCTTC. The full variable domain, its missing parts supplied by reference TRBV7-9 and TRBJ2-1, is DTGVSQNPRHKITKRGQNVTFRCDPISEHNRLYWYRQTLGQGPEFLTYFQNEAQLEKSRLLSDRFSAERPKGSFSTLEIQRTEQGDSAMYLCASSFQGGTGNNEQFFGPGTRLTVL.